This TCR beta chain was identified during a study of cytomegalovirus exposure and HLA in healthy donors. The PCR ran on 60 Vbeta and 13 Jbeta primers. Profiled with immunoSEQ multiplex PCR; TCRdb holds only in-frame clones, not every one. The table lists approximately 150,000 clones, more than 60% of them singletons. The CDR3 spans 16 residues. The V end was cut by 4 bases, the J end by 3 bases, with 19 bases between. CDR1 and CDR2 (germline): SGHNT, YYREEE (reference sequence). The sample taken for sequencing was PBMCs. V gene TRBV5-4 combines with J gene TRBJ1-1; D might be TRBD1 (6 bases). The sequence was collected from a woman aged 55-69 years in good health and CMV-seronegative. The CDR3 sequence: CASSLPKGEGDTEAFF. The CDR3 DNA sequence: TGTGCCAGCAGCCTCCCCAAGGGGGAAGGTGACACTGAAGCTTTCTTT.